Ten or more counts support the clone carrying this TCR beta chain. Germline values: CDR1 KGHDR, CDR2 SFDVKD. This CDR3 region has 13 residues. V lost 4 bases and J 8 bases, leaving 14 bases between the germline ends. Time point indicated: newly diagnosed GD, antithyroid drugs for less than 3 months. TCR sequences were obtained from RNA taken from PBMCs. A blood draw put 8 to 10 milliliters of peripheral blood into EDTA tubes. Arm-PCR with iRepertoire HTBI primers amplified the CDR3 regions for these TCR beta libraries. Each CDR3 protein gets one entry after TCRdb re-called the multiplex PCR reads with MiXCR. The sample has roughly 500,000 distinct CDR3 sequences; about 11% are singletons. The record originates from a study of regulatory T cells in long-lasting Graves disease. This sample also belongs to another study, concerning T cells in Graves' hyperthyroidism and ophthalmopathy. Per that study: First-round RT-PCR of the TCR CDR3 relied on the HTBI primer set.

This rearrangement joins TRBV24-1 to TRBJ2-7; tentative D call: TRBD1 (6 bases). This sequence was found in a woman in her twenties or thirties with Graves disease. Sequenced material: peripheral blood mononuclear cells (PBMCs), taken at new diagnosis, from a patient treated with antithyroid drugs. The CDR3 nucleotides are TGTGCCACCAGTGACTCTACAGGGTACCAGCAGTACTTC. It yields the protein CATSDSTGYQQYF.